The text below deals with one T cell receptor beta chain. Its antigen is currently not known. No base-level quality is on record; no much larger clone is a single base apart. Ipilimumab was given at 1 mg/kg intravenously on day 1 of selected weeks, and checkpoint therapy started 14 to 28 days after autologous transplant. Nivolumab was administered at 3 mg/kg intravenously on day 1 of weeks 1, 4, 7, 10, and every two weeks through week 26. This Phase Ib clinical trial tested ipilimumab plus nivolumab, a combined checkpoint inhibition, as consolidation after autologous stem cell transplantation. The germline V gene encodes CDR1 KGHSH and CDR2 LQKENI. The CDR3, cysteine through phenylalanine, is 14 amino acids long. Just the 42-base CDR3 DNA is kept, in frame starting at base 1. V is pared back by 6 bases and J by 4 bases, with 13 bases lying between the germline termini. The data are from a study of ipilimumab plus nivolumab after autologous stem cell transplantation (TCRdb year 2021). With regard to the full study: The median number of doses that trial patients received was a few for ipilimumab and 8 or 9 for nivolumab. Patients in the trial were undergoing autologous transplant and had high-risk diffuse large B cell lymphoma, mature T cell lymphoma, or multiple myeloma. The intent-to-treat population of the trial consisted of fewer than 45 patients. Both primary refractory and relapsed disease were represented in the DLBCL cohort, where 18-month progression-free survival was around 86% and 29%, respectively.

The method was the immunoSEQ multiplex PCR assay. As stored in TCRdb, this immuneACCESS dataset retains in-frame rearrangements with V and J assigned. A fraction of the clones does not appear; measured against another copy, unresolved V genes explain less than half of the discrepancy, and the remainder lacks a known reason. This sample is represented by fewer than 85,000 clones; nearly 85% of them were singletons. Roughly 2.2% of the sample is in the top ten clones. Overall results and qualifications from the work: The authors concluded that combined checkpoint inhibition appeared tolerable when used as consolidation after transplant. According to the authors, a biologic rationale for studying the approach further came from T cell receptor repertoire, regulatory T cell phenotype and gut microbiota profiles.

The sequence was collected from a male donor with diffuse large B-cell lymphoma. This receptor chain uses TRBV18 and TRBJ1-5, with an unclear D gene assignment. The sample was PBMCs, taken in a trial of ipilimumab plus nivolumab as post-transplant consolidation. The CDR3 amino acid sequence is: CASSPGLLNQPQHF. The nucleotide sequence reads as follows: TGTGCCAGCTCCCCAGGACTGCTAAATCAGCCCCAGCATTTT.